This T cell receptor beta chain was sequenced during a study of T cell repertoires in cytomegalovirus infection. Turning to the study itself: Recently described HLA-C-restricted plus well-studied HLA-B-restricted CMV epitopes were used. Public TCR beta signatures indicated both CMV infection and matching HLA type. Whole-study results and caveats: CMV-specific TCR beta clonotypes restricted by HLA-C were the ones dominating the ex vivo response.

Deletions cut 0 bases from V and 5 bases from J, with 6 bases between. CDR3 length: 12 amino acids. From germline, CDR1 is SGHDT and CDR2 YYEEEE. TCRdb reprocessed the reads via MiXCR and lists one record per CDR3 protein. Of 50,000 to 65,000 distinct CDR3 sequences detected, 20% to 25% appear once; the ten largest clones hold less than 70%. On this clonotype itself: Its matching antigen is unknown.

The chain has TRBV5-6 and TRBJ2-7, with D perhaps matching TRBD2 (5 bases). The receptor was derived from a human donor in good health (CMV status not recorded). Some clones in this sample may be carry-over from other donors' samples. The sample was CD8+ T cells from cultured PBMCs, taken from culture after CMV antigen stimulation. The CDR3 loop reads CASSLEADEQYF. The CDR3 DNA reads as TGTGCCAGCAGCTTGGAAGCGGACGAGCAGTACTTC. The full variable domain, rest sourced from reference TRBV5-6 and TRBJ2-7, is DAGVTQSPTHLIKTRGQQVTLRCSPKSGHDTVSWYQQALGQGPQFIFQYYEEEERQRGNFPDRFSGHQFPNYSSELNVNALLLGDSALYLCASSLEADEQYFGPGTRLTVT.